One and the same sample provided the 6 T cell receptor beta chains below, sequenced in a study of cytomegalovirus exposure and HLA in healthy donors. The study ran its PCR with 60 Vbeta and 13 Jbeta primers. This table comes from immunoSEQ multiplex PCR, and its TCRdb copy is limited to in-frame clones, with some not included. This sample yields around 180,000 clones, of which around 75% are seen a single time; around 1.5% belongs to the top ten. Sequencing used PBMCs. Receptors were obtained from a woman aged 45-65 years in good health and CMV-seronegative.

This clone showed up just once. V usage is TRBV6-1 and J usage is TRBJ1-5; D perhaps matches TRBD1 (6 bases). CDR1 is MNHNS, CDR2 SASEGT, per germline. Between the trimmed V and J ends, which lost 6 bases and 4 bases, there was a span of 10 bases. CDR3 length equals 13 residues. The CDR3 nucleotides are TGTGCCAGCAGGGGGACACCTAATCAGCCCCAGCATTTT. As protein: CASRGTPNQPQHF.

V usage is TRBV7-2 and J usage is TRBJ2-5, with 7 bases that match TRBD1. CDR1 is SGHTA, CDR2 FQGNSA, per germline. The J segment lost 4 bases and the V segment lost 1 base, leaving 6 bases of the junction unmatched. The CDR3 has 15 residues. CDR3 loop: CASSLEGRGTETQYF. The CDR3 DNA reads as TGTGCCAGCAGCTTAGAGGGCAGGGGGACAGAGACCCAGTACTTC.

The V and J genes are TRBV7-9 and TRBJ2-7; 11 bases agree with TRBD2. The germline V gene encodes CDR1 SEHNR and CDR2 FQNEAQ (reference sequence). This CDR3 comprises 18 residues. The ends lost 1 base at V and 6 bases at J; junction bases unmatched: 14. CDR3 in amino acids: CASSLGHTSGSNLREQYF. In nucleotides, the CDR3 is TGTGCCAGCAGCTTAGGACATACTAGCGGGAGTAACCTACGCGAGCAGTACTTC.

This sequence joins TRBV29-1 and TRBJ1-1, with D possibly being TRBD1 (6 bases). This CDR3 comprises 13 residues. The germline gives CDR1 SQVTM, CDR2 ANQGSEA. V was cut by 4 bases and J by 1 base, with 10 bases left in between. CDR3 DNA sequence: TGCAGCGTTGTCAAACAGGGGAACACTGAAGCTTTCTTT. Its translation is CSVVKQGNTEAFF.

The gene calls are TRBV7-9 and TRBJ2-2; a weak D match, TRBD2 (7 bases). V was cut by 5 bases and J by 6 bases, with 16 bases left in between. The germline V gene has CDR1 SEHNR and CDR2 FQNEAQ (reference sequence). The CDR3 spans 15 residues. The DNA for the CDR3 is TGTGCCAGCAGCATCGCTTTAGGGGGGGCCGGGGAGCTGTTTTTT. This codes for CASSIALGGAGELFF.

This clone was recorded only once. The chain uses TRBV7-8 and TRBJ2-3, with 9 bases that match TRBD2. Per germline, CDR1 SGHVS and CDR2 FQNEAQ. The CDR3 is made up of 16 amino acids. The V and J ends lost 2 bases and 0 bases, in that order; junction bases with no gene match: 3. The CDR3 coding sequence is TGTGCCAGCAGCTTATTGCGGGGGGGTAGCACAGATACGCAGTATTTT. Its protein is CASSLLRGGSTDTQYF.